These 17 T cell receptor beta chains came from one sample sequenced in a study of OX40 agonist ivuxolimab in advanced cancers. Sequencing used immunoSEQ multiplex PCR; TCRdb keeps in-frame clones, though not all of them. The sample carries more than 65,000 clones, 70% to 90% recorded once. The sequencing here drew on CD4+ or CD8+ T cells sorted from blood, taken in a trial of the OX40 agonist ivuxolimab. Receptor source: an adult with an advanced solid tumor such as melanoma, head and neck, liver or kidney cancer.

The V and J genes are TRBV25-1 and TRBJ1-4, with 9 bases lining up with TRBD1. The CDR3 is made up of 14 amino acids. V lost 6 bases and J lost 8; bases outside the gene matches: 7. Germline CDR1 and CDR2: MGHDK and SYGVNS. CDR3 DNA sequence: TGTGCCAGCAGGGAACAGGGGGCTTGGGAAAAACTGTTTTTT. This codes for CASREQGAWEKLFF. The full variable domain, with the rest looked up from reference TRBV25-1 and TRBJ1-4, is EADIYQTPRYLVIGTGKKITLECSQTMGHDKMYWYQQDPGMELHLIHYSYGVNSTEKGDLSSESTVSRIRTEHFPLTLESARPSHTSQYLCASREQGAWEKLFFGSGTQLSVL.

The genes are TRBV7-6 and TRBJ2-2, with 7 nucleotides matching TRBD2. This CDR3 spans 16 amino acids. J was trimmed by 1 base and V by 2 bases; bases with no gene match: 4. Germline CDR1 and CDR2: SGHVS and FNYEAQ. The CDR3 sequence: CASSLSPSGNTGELFF. For the CDR3, the DNA is TGTGCCAGCAGCTTAAGTCCTAGCGGGAACACCGGGGAGCTGTTTTTT.

This clone was counted a single time. CDR3 protein: CASSVVGSGPLHF. In DNA form, the CDR3 reads TGTGCCAGCAGCGTAGTGGGGAGTGGACCCCTCCACTTT. The chain combines TRBV9 with TRBJ1-6; no firm D call. V lost 0 bases, J lost 12 bases, and 10 bases lay in between. Looked up from germline, CDR1 is SGDLS and CDR2 is YYNGEE. This CDR3 region has 13 residues.

The J gene is TRBJ2-7, the V gene TRBV6-1, with unresolved D. This CDR3 has 17 residues. V gave up 3 bases and J gave up 4 bases, with 22 bases separating them. CDR1 is MNHNS and CDR2 is SASEGT in the germline V gene. CDR3 protein: CASSERRPQPHPYEQYF. DNA of the CDR3: TGTGCCAGCAGTGAGCGACGCCCACAGCCCCACCCTTACGAGCAGTACTTC.

This chain connects TRBV5-3 to TRBJ2-3, with 14 nucleotides matching TRBD2. TRBV5-3 is an ORF for which the function is uncertain. J was trimmed by 5 bases and V by 1 base; bases with no gene match: 18. This CDR3 has 21 amino acids. CDR3 DNA sequence: TGTGCCAGAAGCTTGATCCCGGGACTAGCGGGAGAGGCATTGGGCGAAGATACGCAGTATTTT. This gives the protein CARSLIPGLAGEALGEDTQYF.

The rearrangement uses TRBV19 and TRBJ1-1; TRBD1 matches 7 bases. V lost 5 bases to trimming and J lost 2 bases; unmatched junction nucleotides: 5. Germline V lookup: CDR1 LNHDA, CDR2 SQIVND (reference sequence). The CDR3 has 14 residues. The CDR3 DNA follows: TGTGCCAGTAGTGAAAGACAGGGCAACACTGAAGCTTTCTTT. This gives the protein CASSERQGNTEAFF.

The chain has TRBV6-1 and TRBJ2-1; 7 nucleotides align to TRBD2. Trimming cost V 0 bases and J 9 bases; bases outside gene matches: 11. This CDR3 is 16 amino acids long. Germline CDR1 is MNHNS and CDR2 is SASEGT. CDR3 sequence reads: CASSEATSVRRFEQFF. DNA of the CDR3: TGTGCCAGCAGTGAAGCAACTAGCGTTAGACGGTTTGAGCAGTTCTTC.

The V and J genes are TRBV7-6 and TRBJ1-5; D perhaps matches TRBD1 (5 bases). Germline V lookup: CDR1 SGHVS, CDR2 FNYEAQ. The CDR3 extends over 15 amino acids. V gave up 5 bases and J gave up 0 bases, with 11 bases separating them. The CDR3 sequence: CASSLGTVSNQPQHF. The CDR3 DNA follows: TGTGCCAGCAGCCTAGGGACCGTTAGCAATCAGCCCCAGCATTTT.

This clone was found once. The chain links TRBV19 to TRBJ2-5; a weak D match, TRBD2 (5 bases). The DNA matches TRBJ2-7 better at its end, which makes the J call doubtful. Germline V CDR1 and CDR2: LNHDA, SQIVND (reference sequence). CDR3 length: 12 amino acids. CDR3 nucleotide sequence: TGTGCCAGTAGTACCCGGGACTACGAGCAGTACTTC. Translating gives CASSTRDYEQYF.

This clone appeared a single time. The CDR3: CASSQGSGTSYEQYF. The CDR3 coding sequence is TGTGCCAGCAGCCAGGGTAGCGGGACGAGCTACGAGCAGTACTTC. The chain carries TRBV7-6 and TRBJ2-7; 8 bases agree with TRBD2. Trimming cost V 5 bases and J 3 bases; bases outside gene matches: 9. Germline CDR1 is SGHVS and CDR2 is FNYEAQ. The CDR3 runs to 15 residues.

V usage is TRBV18 and J usage is TRBJ1-5, with unresolved D. The CDR3 totals 13 residues. V was cut by 6 bases and J by 4 bases, with 10 bases left in between. CDR1 and CDR2 (germline): KGHSH, LQKENI. The CDR3 nucleotides are TGTGCCAGCTCCCCCGCGCAGAATCAGCCCCAGCATTTT. This sequence encodes CASSPAQNQPQHF.

The chain combines TRBV6-5 with TRBJ2-3; D is unclear. V lost 3 bases to trimming and J lost 4 bases, with 8 bases between them. In germline, CDR1 is MNHEY, CDR2 SVGAGI. The CDR3 length is 13 residues. The CDR3 nucleotides read TGTGCCAGCAGTTATAGGAGTGCAGATACGCAGTATTTT. This gives the protein CASSYRSADTQYF.

This clone was observed a few times. The chain employs TRBV19 and TRBJ1-5; the D is unclear. The CDR3 is 16 amino acids. The V and J ends lost 4 bases and 4 bases respectively, with 17 bases between them. Per the germline V gene, CDR1 is LNHDA and CDR2 is SQIVND (reference sequence). CDR3 bases: TGTGCCAGTAGTAGAGGGAGGGATGGGGAGAATCAGCCCCAGCATTTT. Its translation: CASSRGRDGENQPQHF.

V is TRBV4-1 and J is TRBJ1-3; perhaps TRBD1 as D (6 bases). Germline CDR1 and CDR2: MGHRA and YSYEKL. The CDR3 has 15 amino acids. Trimming shortened V by 1 base and J by 7 bases, and 14 bases separated the two germline ends. CDR3 region: CASSQAGQLVNTIYF. The DNA of the CDR3 is TGCGCCAGCAGCCAAGCCGGACAGCTGGTCAACACCATATATTTT.

This clone is a singleton in its sample. The chain links TRBV25-1 to TRBJ2-7, with 9 bases aligning to TRBD2. The CDR3 runs to 14 residues. Losses at the gene ends were 9 bases for V and 0 bases for J; bases not matched to a gene: 6. Germline CDR1 and CDR2: MGHDK and SYGVNS. CDR3 sequence: CARSGGKLSYEQYF. In nucleotides, the CDR3 is TGTGCCAGGAGCGGGGGGAAGCTCTCCTACGAGCAGTACTTC.

The table lists this clone with a few counts. The rearrangement links TRBV5-1 to TRBJ1-1; D gene uncertain. Germline V CDR1 and CDR2: SGHRS, YFSETQ. The V end lost 4 bases, the J end lost 5 bases, and 15 bases lay between the germline ends. The CDR3 loop spans 14 amino acids. The CDR3 loop reads CASSLGGSGTEAFF. CDR3 in DNA: TGCGCCAGCAGCCTTGGAGGGTCGGGGACTGAAGCTTTCTTT.

This clone has only a few counts. The chain is built from TRBV7-9 and TRBJ2-5, with a possible D match to TRBD2 (5 bases). The CDR3 is made up of 13 amino acids. Germline CDR1 SEHNR, CDR2 FQNEAQ (reference sequence). Trimming shortened V by 1 base and J by 5 bases, and 8 bases separated the two germline ends. The CDR3 DNA reads as TGTGCCAGCAGCTTAGAGGAGGTGGAGACCCAGTACTTC. Amino acids: CASSLEEVETQYF.